Each of the 17 T cell receptor beta chains below was sequenced from the same sample in a study of CD8+CD57+ T cells in acquired aplastic anemia. The use of genomic DNA as template underpinned the TCR beta VDJ and CDR3 profiling. TCRdb ran MiXCR on the reads and lists one entry per CDR3 protein. The sample consists of hundreds of thousands of distinct CDR3 sequences, 50% to 65% of them appearing once. Sequenced patients had shown CD8+CD57+ cell expansion by flow cytometry. Input material: sorted CD4+, CD8+, or CD8+CD57+ T cells (not recorded which) from PBMCs. The source is a human donor with aplastic anemia.

This chain uses TRBV19 with TRBJ2-4; 7 bases line up with TRBD1. CDR3 length: 11 amino acids. With V trimmed by 10 bases and J by 6 bases, 3 bases remained unmatched. CDR1 is LNHDA and CDR2 is SQIVND in the germline V gene (reference sequence). The CDR3 spells CATGTVNIQYF. CDR3 bases: TGTGCCACCGGGACAGTAAACATTCAGTACTTC.

This clonotype was counted a single time. The conserved final phenylalanine or tryptophan is absent from the CDR3, which likely points to a read error. No DNA is shown, since the ends of the CDR3 on it are uncertain; the CDR3 is the one TCRdb lists. The chain recombines TRBV9 with TRBJ2-6. Germline V CDR1 and CDR2: SGDLS, YYNGEE. The CDR3 is 8 residues long, counting both termini. Here the CDR3 reads CASSSRLA.

This clonotype was counted ten times or more. V gene TRBV7-8 combines with J gene TRBJ2-7, with 7 positions matching TRBD2. CDR1 and CDR2 from the germline V gene are SGHVS and FQNEAQ. This CDR3 contains 14 residues. The J segment lost 7 bases and the V segment lost 4 bases, leaving 10 bases of the junction unmatched. The CDR3 DNA reads TGTGCCAGCAGCTCCCTGGGGGGGGGAACGGAGCAGTACTTC. It translates to CASSSLGGGTEQYF.

V and J are TRBV5-8 and TRBJ2-7; D remains unclear. The length of the CDR3 is 13 residues. The V end lost 0 bases, the J end lost 3 bases, and 7 bases lay between the germline ends. Germline CDR1 is SGHTS and CDR2 is YDEGEE. CDR3 in amino acids: CASSLATFYEQYF. The CDR3 bases are TGTGCCAGCAGCTTGGCCACGTTCTACGAGCAGTACTTC.

As for this clonotype: A junction end diverges from the germline sequence, so it may reflect a read error. The CDR3 DNA reads TGCAGTGCTACGAGAGGATCTGGAAACACCATATGTTTT. Protein: CSATRGSGNTICF. The chain links TRBV20-1 to TRBJ1-3, with unresolved D. Germline V gene data show CDR1 as DFQATT and CDR2 as SNEGSKA (reference sequence). The CDR3 has 13 residues.

Many counts were recorded for this clonotype. This chain links TRBV6-5 with TRBJ2-7; unclear D gene. Germline V CDR1 and CDR2: MNHEY, SVGAGI. V shed 6 bases and J shed 4 bases, with 13 bases lying between them. The CDR3 is made up of 13 amino acids. CDR3 in amino acids: CASSPSFRYEQYF. The CDR3 coding sequence is TGTGCCAGCAGCCCCAGTTTTCGGTACGAGCAGTACTTC.

This clonotype came up once. V gene TRBV20-1 combines with J gene TRBJ1-2; D uncertain. Trimming pared 3 bases from V and 2 bases from J, leaving 13 bases between. The V gene's germline CDR1 is DFQATT and CDR2 SNEGSKA (reference sequence). This CDR3 comprises 14 residues. The CDR3 loop reads CSASIGQANYGYTF. Here the CDR3 DNA reads TGCAGTGCTAGTATAGGGCAGGCAAACTATGGCTACACCTTC.

This clonotype was seen once. V and J are TRBV2 and TRBJ2-7; TRBD1 might be the D (6 bases). The germline gives CDR1 SNHLY, CDR2 FYNNEI. The V end was cut by 6 bases, the J end by 6 bases, with 21 bases between. This CDR3 has 15 amino acids. CDR3 loop: CASSQTGDYKGEQYF. CDR3 nucleotide sequence: TGTGCCAGCAGCCAGACAGGTGATTATAAGGGCGAGCAGTACTTC. Full variable domain (remainder filled in from reference TRBV2 and TRBJ2-7): EPEVTQTPSHQVTQMGQEVILRCVPISNHLYFYWYRQILGQKVEFLVSFYNNEISEKSEIFDDQFSVERPDGSNFTLKIRSTKLEDSAMYFCASSQTGDYKGEQYFGPGTRLTVT.

This clonotype was recorded many times. The gene calls are TRBV19 and TRBJ2-7; 7 bases are a match to TRBD2. Trimming cost V 1 base and J 0 bases; bases outside gene matches: 6. CDR3 size: 16 residues. Germline loops: CDR1 LNHDA, CDR2 SQIVND (reference sequence). As DNA, the CDR3 is TGTGCCAGTAGTATAGGGCGGGGGAGGAGCTCCTACGAGCAGTACTTC. It is translated as CASSIGRGRSSYEQYF.

The table lists this clonotype with a few counts. A junction end diverges from the germline sequence, so it may reflect a read error. The V gene is TRBV19, the J gene TRBJ2-7; no firm D call. The V gene's germline CDR1 is LNHDA and CDR2 SQIVND (reference sequence). The CDR3 sequence is 14 residues long. CDR3: CVSSITLRAYEQYF. The CDR3 coding sequence is TGTGTCAGTAGTATAACCCTCCGGGCATACGAGCAGTACTTC. Based on the CDR3 plus reference TRBV19 and TRBJ2-7, the full variable domain is DGGITQSPKYLFRKEGQNVTLSCEQNLNHDAMYWYRQDPGQGLRLIYYSQIVNDFQKGDIAEGYSVSREKKESFPLTVTSAQKNPTAFYLCVSSITLRAYEQYFGPGTRLTVT.

This clonotype was detected ten times or more. A read error is likely, as this CDR3 ends without the conserved phenylalanine or tryptophan. The DNA is left out, because the CDR3 cannot be placed on it with certainty; the CDR3 is given as TCRdb lists it. The chain combines TRBV12-3 or TRBV12-4 with TRBJ2-7; TRBD2 is the table's D call, not checked against the DNA. The CDR3 totals 13 residues, both ends included. CDR3 in amino acids: CASSLGLAVPPLL.

In this sample, this clonotype turned up many times. V and J are TRBV5-1 and TRBJ1-1; no definite D call. CDR1 is SGHRS, CDR2 YFSETQ, per germline. Trimming stripped 1 base from V and 5 bases from J, with 12 bases between. This CDR3 has 14 residues. As DNA, the CDR3 is TGCGCCAGCAGCTTGTCGGGATCACGGACTGAAGCTTTCTTT. Translation: CASSLSGSRTEAFF.

This clonotype was seen at least ten times. The chain uses TRBV6-1 and TRBJ2-3; TRBD2 might be the D (6 bases). This CDR3 comprises 12 residues. Germline V lookup: CDR1 MNHNS, CDR2 SASEGT. The V and J ends lost 4 bases and 4 bases respectively, with 6 bases between them. The CDR3 DNA is TGTGCCAGCAGTGCTAGCGCAGATACGCAGTATTTT. Residues: CASSASADTQYF.

This sequence joins TRBV10-3 and TRBJ1-1; 9 bases are shared with TRBD1. V lost 10 bases to trimming and J lost 1 base; unmatched junction nucleotides: 4. CDR3 length: 13 amino acids. In germline, CDR1 is ENHRY, CDR2 SYGVKD. The CDR3 DNA follows: TGTGCCACTGGACAGGGGACGAACACTGAAGCTTTCTTT. Protein product: CATGQGTNTEAFF.

This clonotype occurred a few times. This chain connects TRBV20-1 to TRBJ2-5; 10 bases align to TRBD2. The ends lost 2 bases at V and 5 bases at J; junction bases unmatched: 14. Germline values: CDR1 DFQATT, CDR2 SNEGSKA (reference sequence). The CDR3 is 17 amino acids. As DNA, the CDR3 is TGCAGTGCTAGAAGGGCTAGCGGGAGTAGTAATATGGAGACCCAGTACTTC. The encoded protein is CSARRASGSSNMETQYF.

The chain employs TRBV2 and TRBJ2-2; 9 positions match TRBD2. Germline assignment: CDR1 SNHLY and CDR2 FYNNEI. J lost 5 bases, V lost 3 bases, and 4 bases had no gene match. This CDR3 spans 15 amino acids. In DNA form, the CDR3 reads TGTGCCAGCAGTGAGGCGGGGGGGCCGACCGGGGAGCTGTTTTTT. This codes for CASSEAGGPTGELFF. Full variable domain (rest looked up from reference TRBV2 and TRBJ2-2): EPEVTQTPSHQVTQMGQEVILRCVPISNHLYFYWYRQILGQKVEFLVSFYNNEISEKSEIFDDQFSVERPDGSNFTLKIRSTKLEDSAMYFCASSEAGGPTGELFFGEGSRLTVL.

This clonotype was picked up a small number of times. V gene TRBV24-1 combines with J gene TRBJ2-5; D is uncertain. The V gene lost 4 bases and the J gene lost 0 bases, with 2 bases spanning the gap. Germline lookup yields CDR1 KGHDR and CDR2 SFDVKD. CDR3 size: 12 residues. The CDR3 here is CATSDHQETQYF. The CDR3 DNA reads as TGTGCCACCAGTGACCACCAAGAGACCCAGTACTTC.